The 29 T cell receptor beta chains presented below share a single source sample, sequenced in a study of Tregs in tolerant kidney transplant recipients. The assay was immunoSEQ multiplex PCR, and TCRdb's table has in-frame clones only and misses some. The table includes roughly 80,000 clones, under 95% detected once. Sequenced here: Tregs from blood, sampled before the transplant. These receptors were obtained from a human donor who received a combined kidney and bone marrow transplant.

V gene TRBV7-9 combines with J gene TRBJ2-2; no firm D call. Germline assignment: CDR1 SEHNR and CDR2 FQNEAQ (reference sequence). The CDR3 spans 13 residues. V lost 1 base to trimming and J lost 5 bases, with 5 bases between them. The CDR3 DNA sequence: TGTGCCAGCAGCTTAGTACTGACCGGGGAGCTGTTTTTT. This translates into CASSLVLTGELFF.

V and J are TRBV19 and TRBJ1-1; D unresolved. CDR1 and CDR2 (germline): LNHDA, SQIVND (reference sequence). Between the trimmed V and J ends, which lost 5 bases and 5 bases, there was a span of 12 bases. This CDR3 spans 13 amino acids. As DNA, the CDR3 is TGTGCCAGTAGTTTTTCCGGCGAAACTGAAGCTTTCTTT. This codes for CASSFSGETEAFF.

The CDR3 bases are TGCGCCAGCAGCCAAGACAGGGTTCGGTCCTCTACGCAGGAGCAGTACTTC. This encodes CASSQDRVRSSTQEQYF. J is TRBJ2-7 and V is TRBV4-1; weak D call: TRBD1 (5 bases). This CDR3 is built from 17 residues. Per germline, CDR1 MGHRA and CDR2 YSYEKL. V dropped 0 bases and J dropped 7 bases, with 22 bases sitting between them.

This rearrangement joins TRBV30 to TRBJ1-1; possible D gene TRBD1, 6 bases. Germline V gene lookup returns CDR1 GTSNPN and CDR2 SVGIG (reference sequence). The CDR3 runs to 12 residues. The V end lost 4 bases, the J end lost 10 bases, and 16 bases lay between the germline ends. The CDR3 bases are TGTGCCTGGACCCGACAGGCGTCGGGAGCTTTCTTT. Protein product: CAWTRQASGAFF.

About this clone itself: Mismatch with germline at one junction end may stem from a read error. The rearrangement joins TRBV7-7 to TRBJ2-1; the match to TRBD2 covers 13 bases. Per the germline V gene, CDR1 is SSHAT and CDR2 is FNYEAQ (reference sequence). There are 15 residues in the CDR3. The CDR3 region is CASSELAGGTNEQFF. DNA for the CDR3: TGTGCTAGCAGCGAACTAGCGGGAGGGACGAATGAGCAGTTCTTC. Full variable domain (missing parts from reference TRBV7-7 and TRBJ2-1): GAGVSQSPRYKVTKRGQDVTLRCDPISSHATLYWYQQALGQGPEFLTYFNYEAQPDKSGLPSDRFSAERPEGSISTLTIQRTEQRDSAMYRCASSELAGGTNEQFFGPGTRLTVL.

The chain carries TRBV7-2 and TRBJ2-4; D may be TRBD1 or TRBD2 (5 bases each). The length of the CDR3 is 15 residues. The V and J ends lost 2 bases and 1 base respectively, with 9 bases between them. Germline V CDR1 and CDR2: SGHTA, FQGNSA. In DNA, the CDR3 is TGTGCCAGCAGCTTACCCAGGGAGGCCAAAAACATTCAGTACTTC. Amino acid sequence: CASSLPREAKNIQYF.

This chain joins TRBV7-9 and TRBJ1-2; D is unclear. CDR1 is SEHNR, CDR2 FQNEAQ, per germline (reference sequence). This CDR3 contains 13 residues. The ends were cut back, 5 bases at V and 4 bases at J, with 11 bases in the middle. This CDR3 reads CASSVTDTYGYTF. CDR3 DNA: TGTGCCAGCAGCGTCACAGATACCTATGGCTACACCTTC.

As concerns this clone: At one boundary the junction diverges from the germline segment, which might be a read error. The chain combines TRBV19 with TRBJ2-5; 13 nucleotides line up with TRBD2. CDR3 length: 18 amino acids. Germline assignment: CDR1 LNHDA and CDR2 SQIVND (reference sequence). CDR3 in amino acids: CASRIGTSGESGQETQYF. CDR3 in DNA: TGTGCCAGTAGGATAGGGACTAGCGGGGAATCGGGGCAAGAGACCCAGTACTTC.

The table lists this clone with a few counts. This chain connects TRBV21-1 to TRBJ2-1; the table gives TRBD2 as D, unverified against the DNA. TRBV21-1 is an annotated pseudogene. The CDR3 totals 19 residues. The DNA of the CDR3 is TGTGCCAGCGCCATGTGGAGGACTAGCGGGAAGAGCTCCTACAATGAGCAGTTCTTC. As protein: CASAMWRTSGKSSYNEQFF.

For the CDR3, the DNA is TGTGCCAGTAGTCGAGACCCGGGACTTCTCAATGAGCAGTTCTTC. Translating it yields CASSRDPGLLNEQFF. The chain employs TRBV19 and TRBJ2-1, with a tentative D call TRBD2 (6 bases). V lost 5 bases to trimming and J lost 6 bases, with 17 bases between them. Germline V gene lookup returns CDR1 LNHDA and CDR2 SQIVND (reference sequence). This CDR3 is 15 amino acids long.

The CDR3 here is CASSEIGGGYGYTF. The CDR3 bases are TGTGCCAGCAGTGAAATCGGAGGCGGGTATGGCTACACCTTC. This chain links TRBV2 with TRBJ1-2; D unresolved. Trimming removed 2 bases at V and 5 bases at J, with 12 bases between. The germline CDR1 and CDR2 sequences are SNHLY and FYNNEI. This CDR3 comprises 14 residues.

The chain couples TRBV6-5 to TRBJ1-1; unclear D gene. Germline V gene sequence: CDR1 MNHEY, CDR2 SVGAGI. The CDR3 runs to 16 residues. Trimming removed 0 bases at V and 0 bases at J, with 11 bases between. The DNA for the CDR3 is TGTGCCAGCAGTTACTCGGCCGGTGTCATGAACACTGAAGCTTTCTTT. Encoded protein: CASSYSAGVMNTEAFF.

V gene TRBV19 combines with J gene TRBJ1-5; D gene unclear. V lost 7 bases, J lost 0 bases, and 13 bases lay in between. This CDR3 is built from 15 residues. CDR1 is LNHDA and CDR2 is SQIVND in the germline V gene (reference sequence). CDR3 DNA: TGTGCCAGTACCCGGGATAGGAATAGCAATCAGCCCCAGCATTTT. This codes for CASTRDRNSNQPQHF.

The V gene is TRBV7-2, the J gene TRBJ1-1; 7 nucleotides line up with TRBD1. Germline V gene sequence: CDR1 SGHTA, CDR2 FQGNSA. CDR3 size: 14 residues. The V gene end was trimmed by 5 bases and the J gene end by 3 bases; junction bases not matched to a gene: 6. CDR3 protein: CASSRGDSYTEAFF. CDR3 in DNA: TGTGCCAGCAGCCGGGGGGACAGTTACACTGAAGCTTTCTTT.

V usage is TRBV19 and J usage is TRBJ2-2; 10 positions agree with TRBD2. V was clipped by 4 bases and J by 6 bases; unmatched bases: 5. The CDR3 is 15 residues long. The V gene's germline CDR1 is LNHDA and CDR2 SQIVND (reference sequence). As DNA, the CDR3 is TGTGCCAGTAGTAGTAGCGGGAGGAAACCCGGGGAGCTGTTTTTT. Its translation: CASSSSGRKPGELFF.

This clone showed up just once. This chain uses TRBV4-2 with TRBJ2-3, with D perhaps given as TRBD1 or TRBD2 (6 bases each). Germline lookup yields CDR1 LGHNA and CDR2 YNFKEQ. The CDR3 runs to 13 residues. V dropped 8 bases and J dropped 0 bases, with 9 bases sitting between them. The chain's CDR3 is CASGGPSTDTQYF. The DNA of the CDR3 is TGTGCCAGCGGGGGGCCTAGCACAGATACGCAGTATTTT.

This chain connects TRBV28 to TRBJ2-7; TRBD2 might be the D (5 bases). With 5 bases removed from V and 4 bases from J, the gap between germline ends came to 18 bases. This CDR3 region has 15 residues. The germline gives CDR1 MDHEN, CDR2 SYDVKM. CDR3 nucleotides: TGTGCCAGCAGTCCCCTGGGGATCGGGATATACGAGCAGTACTTC. The encoded protein is CASSPLGIGIYEQYF.

For this clone: Other DNA sequences in this specimen translate into the identical CDR3. CDR3 DNA sequence: TGTGCCAGCAGTCCCCGGGACATCCCTATTGAGCAGTACTTC. Protein sequence: CASSPRDIPIEQYF. V usage is TRBV6-5 and J usage is TRBJ2-7; weak D call: TRBD1 (6 bases). There are 14 residues in the CDR3. The germline V gene encodes CDR1 MNHEY and CDR2 SVGAGI. Deletions cut 5 bases from V and 7 bases from J, with 18 bases between.

The V and J genes are TRBV7-8 and TRBJ2-1; TRBD1 matches at 8 bases. CDR1 SGHVS and CDR2 FQNEAQ come from the germline V gene. The CDR3 extends over 18 amino acids. V dropped 0 bases and J dropped 7; count of bases not matched to a gene: 14. CDR3 region: CASSLAGMVQGVLNEQFF. The DNA for the CDR3 is TGTGCCAGCAGCTTAGCGGGGATGGTACAGGGGGTTTTGAATGAGCAGTTCTTC.

This chain connects TRBV11-2 to TRBJ1-2, with a weak D call TRBD1 (6 bases). CDR3 size: 13 residues. Trimming removed 5 bases at V and 2 bases at J, with 9 bases between. CDR1 is SGHAT and CDR2 is FQNNGV in the germline V gene. The CDR3 nucleotides are TGTGCCAGCAGCAGGGACAACAACTATGGCTACACCTTC. It translates to CASSRDNNYGYTF.

The chain combines TRBV10-3 with TRBJ1-2; D gene uncertain. Trimming stripped 0 bases from V and 4 bases from J, with 9 bases between. The CDR3 consists of 14 residues. Germline CDR1 reads ENHRY; CDR2 reads SYGVKD. CDR3 coding DNA: TGTGCCATCAGTGAGTCGGGCTCGGGCTATGGCTACACCTTC. Protein: CAISESGSGYGYTF.

The V gene is TRBV30, the J gene TRBJ1-3; no clear D. The CDR3 is 15 amino acids. Germline V gives CDR1 GTSNPN, CDR2 SVGIG (reference sequence). Trimming shortened V by 0 bases and J by 0 bases, and 9 bases separated the two germline ends. The CDR3, as DNA: TGTGCCTGGAGTGTATCCGGCAGCTCTGGAAACACCATATATTTT. Translating it yields CAWSVSGSSGNTIYF.

The chain uses TRBV11-1 and TRBJ1-1; D perhaps matches TRBD1 (6 bases). Germline V CDR1 and CDR2: SGHAT, FQDESV (reference sequence). There are 14 residues in the CDR3. Trimming cost V 5 bases and J 7 bases, with 17 bases left between them. This CDR3 is CASSVPGRGIEAFF. The DNA for the CDR3 is TGTGCCAGCAGCGTCCCTGGCAGGGGCATTGAAGCTTTCTTT.

This chain joins TRBV28 and TRBJ2-3; 8 bases line up with TRBD2. With V trimmed by 7 bases and J by 2 bases, 8 bases remained unmatched. Germline CDR1 and CDR2: MDHEN and SYDVKM. The CDR3 length is 15 residues. CDR3 protein: CASTALAGLTDTQYF. CDR3 bases: TGTGCCAGCACCGCGCTAGCGGGCCTCACAGATACGCAGTATTTT.

This clone was counted between two and nine times. J is TRBJ2-7 and V is TRBV10-2; either TRBD1 or TRBD2 may supply D (5 bases each). The V end was cut by 10 bases, the J end by 2 bases, with 12 bases between. The CDR3 covers 12 residues. Germline lookup yields CDR1 WSHSY and CDR2 SAAADI. CDR3 amino acids: CATGTATYEQYF. The CDR3 coding sequence is TGCGCCACCGGGACGGCTACCTACGAGCAGTACTTC.

This clone was seen just once. The chain has TRBV5-1 and TRBJ1-3, with TRBD1 identical over 10 bases. The CDR3 sequence is 17 residues long. V was pared by 4 bases and J by 2 bases, with 9 bases of the junction left unmatched. The germline CDR1 and CDR2 sequences are SGHRS and YFSETQ. DNA of the CDR3: TGCGCCAGCAGCCGCGGGACAGGGGCTCTCACTGGAAACACCATATATTTT. Its protein is CASSRGTGALTGNTIYF.

The rearrangement uses TRBV13 and TRBJ1-5, with 9 bases lining up with TRBD1. The trim removed 0 bases at V and 7 bases at J, leaving 7 bases unmatched. The CDR3 is 16 residues long. Germline V gene sequence: CDR1 PRHDT, CDR2 FYEKMQ (reference sequence). The chain's CDR3 is CASSLGGRTGVQPQHF. The CDR3 DNA sequence: TGTGCCAGCAGCTTAGGCGGGAGGACAGGGGTGCAGCCCCAGCATTTT.

The rearrangement joins TRBV11-2 to TRBJ2-7; the match to TRBD2 covers 7 bases. This CDR3 region has 13 residues. The germline V gene encodes CDR1 SGHAT and CDR2 FQNNGV. With 3 bases clipped from V and 3 bases from J, the junction kept 2 bases outside the gene matches. CDR3: CASSLGLIYEQYF. As DNA, the CDR3 is TGTGCCAGCAGCTTGGGACTAATCTACGAGCAGTACTTC.

The chain joins TRBV5-4 to TRBJ1-5; D gene unclear. Trimming cost V 0 bases and J 11 bases, with 12 bases left between them. This CDR3 comprises 13 residues. Germline CDR1 and CDR2: SGHNT and YYREEE (reference sequence). CDR3 amino acids: CASSLGKGKSQHF. In DNA, the CDR3 is TGTGCCAGCAGCTTGGGCAAAGGCAAGTCCCAGCATTTT.